These T cell receptor beta chains were read from a single sample in a study of neoadjuvant anti-PD-1 for oral cavity cancer. Here immunoSEQ multiplex PCR was the method, and the copy in TCRdb shows in-frame clones only, minus some. Counted here are over 15,000 clones, 69% occurring once; the ten biggest clones make up under 3%. Specimen: PBMCs, collected before nivolumab (anti-PD-1) treatment. The receptor set was obtained from a person aged 35-79 years with oral cavity squamous cell carcinoma. Each CDR3 is given with its conserved first and last residue. The D gene is left open where the match is weak. Clone sizes are given selectively: once, few, many, or a class where the clone is expanded.

clone size,J gene,CDR3 length,V gene,D gene,CDR3 protein,CDR3 DNA
NA,TRBJ2-7,13,TRBV10-1,NA,CASSEGTALEQYF,TGCGCCAGCAGTGAAGGGACCGCTCTCGAGCAGTACTTC
few,TRBJ1-5,12,TRBV28,NA,CASTLNNQPQHF,TGTGCCAGCACACTGAATAATCAGCCCCAGCATTTT
few,TRBJ2-5,16,TRBV6-1,NA,CASSAHRDGGTETQYF,TGTGCCAGCAGTGCCCATCGGGACGGTGGTACGGAGACCCAGTACTTC
NA,TRBJ2-3,15,TRBV7-3,NA,CASSLRGSTTDTQYF,TGTGCCAGCAGCTTACGGGGTTCCACCACAGATACGCAGTATTTT
NA,TRBJ1-1,19,TRBV30,TRBD1,CAWKKDRANGGYMNTEAFF,TGTGCCTGGAAGAAGGACAGGGCCAATGGAGGGTACATGAACACTGAAGCTTTCTTT
few,TRBJ2-1,13,TRBV6-5,NA,CASSSAVYNEQFF,TGTGCCAGCAGCTCGGCAGTTTACAATGAGCAGTTCTTC
NA,TRBJ2-1,18,TRBV7-9,TRBD1,CASTPGQGALSWVSEQFF,TGTGCCAGCACCCCGGGACAGGGGGCCCTCAGCTGGGTTAGTGAGCAGTTCTTC
NA,TRBJ1-2,12,TRBV5-1,NA,CASSRSNYGYTF,TGCGCCAGCAGTCGGTCCAACTATGGCTACACCTTC
NA,TRBJ2-1,14,TRBV4-2,NA,CASSQDSSYNEQFF,TGTGCCAGCAGCCAGGACAGCTCCTACAATGAGCAGTTCTTC
NA,TRBJ1-1,16,TRBV4-1,NA,CASSQGNGMSRTEAFF,TGCGCCAGCAGCCAAGGCAACGGGATGTCGCGGACTGAAGCTTTCTTT
NA,TRBJ1-4,11,TRBV6-1,NA,CASIKNEKLFF,TGTGCCAGCATTAAGAATGAAAAACTGTTTTTT
NA,TRBJ2-7,17,TRBV27,NA,CASSSLTLGSGSYEQYF,TGTGCCAGCAGTTCACTAACCCTAGGGTCTGGATCCTACGAGCAGTACTTC
NA,TRBJ1-1,14,TRBV19,TRBD1,CASRTGFMNTEAFF,TGTGCCAGTAGGACAGGGTTTATGAACACTGAAGCTTTCTTT
few,TRBJ2-1,13,TRBV10-2,NA,CASSEPGGGGQFF,TGCGCCAGCAGTGAGCCCGGAGGAGGTGGGCAGTTCTTC